Listed below are T cell receptor beta chains from one sample, sequenced in a study of CD8 T cells in ankylosing spondylitis. TCRdb recomputed calls from the 5' RACE reads with MiXCR, one row per CDR3 protein. The sample shows roughly 130,000 distinct CDR3 sequences, over 6.5% of them seen only once. Input material: blood, either unsorted or a sorted T cell fraction (not recorded which). All receptors derive from a male donor with ankylosing spondylitis or in good health (not recorded which). Both conserved end residues are part of each CDR3. Fields, in order: J gene, D gene, clone size, V gene, CDR3 DNA, CDR3 protein. The D gene is left open where the match is weak. Rows may omit the clone size; those that give it use once, few, many or a size class.

>TRBJ1-5|TRBD1|NA|TRBV20-1
TGCAGTGCTAGACCGAATACAGGGGAGGGTCCCCAGCATTTT
CSARPNTGEGPQHF
>TRBJ2-1|NA|many|TRBV5-1
TGCGCCAGCAATGAAGGGCCCCACAGCTCCTACAATGAGCAGTTCTTC
CASNEGPHSSYNEQFF
>TRBJ2-7|TRBD2|many|TRBV20-1
TGCAGTGCTAGAGAGAGGCGACTAGCGTTTTCCGAGCAGTACTTC
CSARERRLAFSEQYF
>TRBJ2-3|NA|many|TRBV7-8
TGTGCCAGCAGCAATAACAGGGAAGGAGGCACAGATACGCAGTATTTT
CASSNNREGGTDTQYF
>TRBJ2-7|NA|many|TRBV5-1
TGCGCCAGCAGCCCAACCGGGGTTGCCTACGAGCAGTACTTC
CASSPTGVAYEQYF
>TRBJ1-3|TRBD1|many|TRBV11-2
TGTGCCAGCAGCTTACGGGACAGGGTGAACACCATATATTTT
CASSLRDRVNTIYF
>TRBJ1-6|NA|many|TRBV18
TGTGCCAGCTCACCAGACAGATTAAGTTCACCCCTCCACTTT
CASSPDRLSSPLHF
>TRBJ2-2|TRBD1|many|TRBV10-3
TGTGCCATCAGTGACCGTCATCCGGGACAGGGAGCCGGGGAGCTGTTTTTT
CAISDRHPGQGAGELFF
>TRBJ2-7|TRBD1|many|TRBV20-1
TGCAGTGCTAGAGAGCCGACAGGGGGAAACGAGCAGTACTTC
CSAREPTGGNEQYF
>TRBJ1-4|NA|many|TRBV7-9
TGTGCCAGCAGCTTAGACGGTGAAAAACTGTTTTTT
CASSLDGEKLFF
>TRBJ2-7|TRBD1|many|TRBV20-1
TGCAGTGCTAGAGATCGGGACAGGATCAAACCCCCGTCCTACGAGCAGTACTTC
CSARDRDRIKPPSYEQYF
>TRBJ2-1|TRBD2|NA|TRBV3-1
TGTGCCAGCAGCCAAGATCGTAATAGCGGGAGGGGAGAGCAGTTCTTC
CASSQDRNSGRGEQFF
>TRBJ2-1|TRBD2|many|TRBV5-1
TGCGCCAGCAGCTTGGAAGCGGGGAGCTGGGATGAGCAGTTCTTC
CASSLEAGSWDEQFF
>TRBJ2-2|TRBD1|many|TRBV10-3
TGTGCCATCAGTAAAGGGGACAGCGCGAACACCGGGGAGCTGTTTTTT
CAISKGDSANTGELFF
>TRBJ1-4|NA|NA|TRBV12-3/TRBV12-4
TGTGCCAACAGCGGGCCTGACTATGAAAAACTGTTTTTT
CANSGPDYEKLFF
>TRBJ2-7|NA|once|TRBV7-3
TGTACCAGCAGCTTAGAGGTCCGGGACTCCGCGTACTTC
CTSSLEVRDSAYF
>TRBJ1-1|NA|many|TRBV20-1
TGCAGTGCTAGACGCGGGGCAGAGGACACTGAAGCTTTCTTT
CSARRGAEDTEAFF
>TRBJ1-6|NA|many|TRBV27
TGTGCCAGCAGTTTAACGGCGGGGGCGCCGGGTTCACCCCTCCACTTT
CASSLTAGAPGSPLHF
>TRBJ2-1|NA|many|TRBV3-1
TGTGCCAGCAGCCAAGGGGCCAGCGCACCTTACAATGAGCAGTTCTTC
CASSQGASAPYNEQFF
>TRBJ2-7|NA|many|TRBV21-1
NA
CATFGRGSYEQYF
>TRBJ2-1|TRBD1|many|TRBV7-9
TGTGCCAGCAGCTTTCTTCGGGACAGGAGGAATGAGCAGTTCTTC
CASSFLRDRRNEQFF
>TRBJ1-5|NA|many|TRBV30
TGTGCCTGGAGTGGCGTGACAGGTAATCAGCCCCAGCATTTT
CAWSGVTGNQPQHF
>TRBJ2-1|NA|many|TRBV27
TGTGCCAGCAGTTTGTTTTCTCGAGACGACAATGAGCAGTTCTTC
CASSLFSRDDNEQFF
>TRBJ2-7|NA|many|TRBV5-1
TGCGCCAGCAGCTTTATTAACTCTTACGAGCAGTACTTC
CASSFINSYEQYF
>TRBJ2-6|TRBD1|many|TRBV27
TGTGCCAGCAGTTTATACGGGACAGGTCACTCTGGGGCCAACGTCCTGACTTTC
CASSLYGTGHSGANVLTF
>TRBJ2-7|NA|many|TRBV20-1
TGCAGTGCTAGAGATATGGCTTTTGGACTGGAAGTCGAGCAGTACTTC
CSARDMAFGLEVEQYF
>TRBJ2-3|TRBD2|many|TRBV4-3
TGCGCCAGCAGCCAAGATCTCAGCGGGACTGGGACAGATACGCAGTATTTT
CASSQDLSGTGTDTQYF
>TRBJ2-7|NA|many|TRBV18
TGTGCCAGCTCTCTGGACGGCGGGACCGAGCAGTACTTC
CASSLDGGTEQYF
>TRBJ2-1|NA|many|TRBV20-1
TGCAGTGCTAGAATGTCGGGAGACAATGAGCAGTTCTTC
CSARMSGDNEQFF
>TRBJ2-5|TRBD2|many|TRBV12-3/TRBV12-4
TGTGCCAGCAGTTTCGGCGGGAGATCAACGGAGACCCAGTACTTC
CASSFGGRSTETQYF
>TRBJ2-3|NA|many|TRBV20-1
TGCAGTGCTAGGCTCGGAGATACGCAGTATTTT
CSARLGDTQYF
>TRBJ2-5|NA|many|TRBV5-1
TGCGCCAGCAGCTTGAGCAGGTCCGTCGAGACCCAGTACTTC
CASSLSRSVETQYF
>TRBJ1-1|NA|many|TRBV28
TGTGCCAGCAGTTTAATGGAAGTAGCTTTCTTT
CASSLMEVAFF
>TRBJ2-1|TRBD2|NA|TRBV13
TGTGCCAGCAGCTTAGAAGCGGGGGAGGCTGAGCAGTTCTTC
CASSLEAGEAEQFF
>TRBJ1-2|NA|many|TRBV10-2
TGCGCCAGCCGCTCCGAGGGGGTTGGCTACACCTTC
CASRSEGVGYTF
>TRBJ1-4|TRBD1|NA|TRBV27
TGTGCCAGCAGTTTATCATTCACAGGGGGGAATGAAAAACTGTTTTTT
CASSLSFTGGNEKLFF
>TRBJ2-1|TRBD2|many|TRBV11-2
TGTGCCAGCAGCTTAGTACCGCCTGGGACTAGCGGGGAATCCTCCTACAATGAGCAGTTCTTC
CASSLVPPGTSGESSYNEQFF
>TRBJ2-3|TRBD2|many|TRBV10-3
TGTGCCATCAGTGACCGGGCTAGCGGGAGGGCGTCAGATACGCAGTATTTT
CAISDRASGRASDTQYF
>TRBJ2-1|TRBD2|many|TRBV4-3
TGCGCCAGCAGCCAAGAGGCGGCTAGCGGGAGGTCCTACAATGAGCAGTTCTTC
CASSQEAASGRSYNEQFF
>TRBJ2-7|NA|NA|TRBV7-9
TGTGCCAGCAGCTTCGAAAGGTCCGAGCAGTACTTC
CASSFERSEQYF
>TRBJ2-5|NA|many|TRBV5-1
TGCGCCAGCAGCTTGGCCCCAGGGGGGTCGGAGACCCAGTACTTC
CASSLAPGGSETQYF
>TRBJ2-5|NA|many|TRBV20-1
TGCAGTGCTCATCCGGGCGCGGGGAACCTTCAAGAGACCCAGTACTTC
CSAHPGAGNLQETQYF
>TRBJ2-5|TRBD2|many|TRBV7-2
TGTGCCAGCAGCTATGGGACTACCCTGGAGACCCAGTACTTC
CASSYGTTLETQYF
>TRBJ1-5|NA|many|TRBV29-1
TGCAGCGTTGGTGAGGCAGCCTTTGTGGCCCAGCATTTT
CSVGEAAFVAQHF
>TRBJ1-2|NA|few|TRBV7-8
TGTGCCAGCAGCCTGGGGACGGCGGGTCCCTTCTATGGCTACACCTTC
CASSLGTAGPFYGYTF
>TRBJ2-5|TRBD1|many|TRBV29-1
TGCAGCGTCGCTCGGGACAGTATGGTGGAGACCCAGTACTTC
CSVARDSMVETQYF
>TRBJ2-2|NA|many|TRBV7-2
TGTGCCAGCAGCCTACGGGACACCACGAACACCGGGGAGCTGTTTTTT
CASSLRDTTNTGELFF
>TRBJ2-7|TRBD1|NA|TRBV2
TGTGCCAGCAGCACCCTATCCGGGACAGCCTCCTACGAGCAGTACTTC
CASSTLSGTASYEQYF
>TRBJ2-7|NA|many|TRBV5-1
TGCGCCAGCAGCTTGCGGGGGACGAACTCCTACGAGCAGTACTTC
CASSLRGTNSYEQYF
>TRBJ2-5|NA|many|TRBV5-1
TGCGCCAGCAGCATCAAACAGGGTTTCCAAGAGACCCAGTACTTC
CASSIKQGFQETQYF
>TRBJ2-5|NA|many|TRBV5-1
TGCGCCAGCAGCTTTAATAACCAAGAGACCCAGTACTTC
CASSFNNQETQYF
>TRBJ2-5|TRBD1|many|TRBV20-1
TGCAGTGCGCGACCGACAGGGCTAGAGACCCAGTACTTC
CSARPTGLETQYF
>TRBJ2-1|NA|few|TRBV12-3/TRBV12-4
TGTGCCAGCAGCGCGGAGTCGAATGAGCAGTTCTTC
CASSAESNEQFF